The present T cell receptor (beta chain) was sequenced within a study of response to subunit inactivated influenza vaccine. A note on this clonotype: Its antigen is still unknown.

Germline V gene sequence: CDR1 SGHVS, CDR2 FQNEAQ. The CDR3 totals 15 residues. Deletions cut 7 bases from V and 6 bases from J, with 19 bases between. Study-level points and caveats: Researchers suggested that each seasonal influenza vaccination recruits few new T cells.

In TCRdb, the RT-PCR reads were re-called with MiXCR into one record per CDR3 protein. Among 700,000 to 900,000 distinct CDR3 sequences listed, around 21% were seen once. The J gene is TRBJ2-1, the V gene TRBV7-8; D not resolved. The source of this sequence is a man between 45 and 60 years old who received an inactivated influenza vaccine. The sample here was PBMCs from blood, taken roughly 5 days after vaccination. CDR3 nucleotide sequence: TGTGCCAGCACTCCCCCGGCTCGACCTAGCAATGAGCAGTTCTTC. It specifies CASTPPARPSNEQFF.